These T cell receptor beta chains were read from a single sample in a study of T cells after yellow fever vaccination. TCRdb recomputed calls from the 5' RACE reads with MiXCR, one row per CDR3 protein. The sample gives 500,000 to 650,000 distinct CDR3 sequences, 9% to 15% of which show up once; about 16% is in the top ten. The sequenced sample was PBMCs, obtained on the day of the yellow fever booster vaccination. The source is a man younger than 40 who received the YFV17D yellow fever vaccine. Both conserved end residues are trimmed from each CDR3.

v_call	cdr3_aa
TRBV4-3	ASSQGTKETQY
TRBV9	ASSAGQNEQF
TRBV5-4	ASSLGTSGGGLGETQY
TRBV15	ATSRRPGQGNEQY
TRBV24-1	ATSEATGGSGELF
TRBV12-3/TRBV12-4	ASTVDRGPYEQY
TRBV7-2	ASSLGSGGLATEAF
TRBV20-1	SAKGGSGSTDTQY
TRBV7-2	ASSKGQLNTEAF
TRBV12-3/TRBV12-4	ASSLRPARTDTQY
TRBV3-1	ATGLAGEINIQY
TRBV4-1	ASSQPAGTGATEAF